Shown below are 26 T cell receptor beta chains from a single sample sequenced in a study of T-cell memory formation after mild COVID-19. TCRdb reprocessed the 5' RACE reads via MiXCR and lists one record per CDR3 protein. Among about 320,000 distinct CDR3 sequences listed, over 11% were seen once. Specimen: PBMCs or a T cell subset sorted from them (not recorded which). The origin of the receptors is a man younger than 30 who had mild COVID-19 (a few samples of this study predate the infection). Cell type and time point are not known.

This clonotype showed up just a few times. V and J are TRBV5-6 and TRBJ1-2; 8 bases align to TRBD1. The CDR3 is 14 amino acids. CDR1 is SGHDT, CDR2 YYEEEE, per germline. V lost 2 bases, J lost 6 bases, and 6 bases stayed unmatched. CDR3 residues: CASSFGTGPHGYTF. The CDR3 bases are TGTGCCAGCAGCTTCGGGACAGGTCCCCATGGCTACACCTTC.

The chain couples TRBV13 to TRBJ1-2, with 9 positions matching TRBD1. CDR1 and CDR2 (germline): PRHDT, FYEKMQ (reference sequence). The CDR3 runs to 13 residues. With V trimmed by 6 bases and J by 4 bases, 3 bases remained unmatched. The CDR3 sequence: CASRETGGYGYTF. The CDR3 DNA reads as TGTGCCAGCAGGGAGACAGGGGGCTATGGCTACACCTTC. Variable domain in full (rest from reference TRBV13 and TRBJ1-2): AAGVIQSPRHLIKEKRETATLKCYPIPRHDTVYWYQQGPGQDPQFLISFYEKMQSDKGSIPDRFSAQQFSDYHSELNMSSLELGDSALYFCASRETGGYGYTFGSGTRLTVV.

The rearrangement uses TRBV9 and TRBJ2-3, with 14 bases aligning to TRBD2. V trimming: 2 bases; J trimming: 5 bases; junction bases outside the gene matches: 4. The V gene's germline CDR1 is SGDLS and CDR2 YYNGEE. The CDR3 covers 16 residues. CDR3 amino acids: CASSVTSGGAGDTQYF. The CDR3, as DNA: TGTGCCAGCAGCGTGACTAGCGGGGGGGCTGGAGATACGCAGTATTTT.

A few counts support this clonotype. V is TRBV5-6 and J is TRBJ2-7, with D unclear. The V and J ends lost 1 base and 2 bases respectively, with 13 bases between them. The length of the CDR3 is 15 residues. Germline CDR1 SGHDT, CDR2 YYEEEE. CDR3 protein: CASSLFGLGTYEQYF. The CDR3 DNA reads as TGTGCCAGCAGCTTGTTCGGGCTAGGGACCTACGAGCAGTACTTC.

V gene TRBV5-1 combines with J gene TRBJ2-1, with 7 bases that match TRBD1. The CDR3 is 14 residues long. The V gene's germline CDR1 is SGHRS and CDR2 YFSETQ. Unmatched junction bases numbered 5, after V lost 0 bases and J lost 8 bases. The CDR3 nucleotides read TGCGCCAGCAGCTTGGCTACAGGGGCGGATGAGCAGTTCTTC. Its protein product is CASSLATGADEQFF. Full variable domain (missing parts from reference TRBV5-1 and TRBJ2-1): KAGVTQTPRYLIKTRGQQVTLSCSPISGHRSVSWYQQTPGQGLQFLFEYFSETQRNKGNFPGRFSGRQFSNSRSEMNVSTLELGDSALYLCASSLATGADEQFFGPGTRLTVL.

This clonotype has a handful of counts. V and J are TRBV2 and TRBJ1-2; a possible D gene is TRBD1 (5 bases). The CDR3 is 12 residues long. Germline V gives CDR1 SNHLY, CDR2 FYNNEI. V was clipped by 9 bases and J by 4 bases, with 12 bases between them. In DNA, the CDR3 is TGTGCCAGGAACCGGGACTTCTATGGCTACACCTTC. Amino acids: CARNRDFYGYTF.

V gene TRBV6-2 or TRBV6-3 combines with J gene TRBJ2-1, with 13 nucleotides matching TRBD2. Trimming took 10 bases from V and 8 from J; bases not matched to a gene: 8. The CDR3 loop spans 14 amino acids. Germline V gene sequence: CDR1 MNHEY, CDR2 SVGEGT. The CDR3 region is CATKTSGGAYEQFF. In DNA form, the CDR3 reads TGTGCCACCAAAACTAGCGGGGGGGCCTATGAGCAGTTCTTC.

The sample holds a few counts of this clonotype. The chain combines TRBV20-1 with TRBJ1-1; D is ambiguous. The CDR3 is made up of 13 amino acids. Trimming removed 0 bases from V and 1 base from J, with 6 bases in between. Per germline, CDR1 DFQATT and CDR2 SNEGSKA (reference sequence). The chain's CDR3 is CSARDRTNTEAFF. The CDR3 DNA reads TGCAGTGCTAGAGATCGGACGAACACTGAAGCTTTCTTT.

This clonotype was counted only a few times. J is TRBJ1-2 and V is TRBV12-3 or TRBV12-4, with D uncertain. This CDR3 is 14 amino acids long. Trimming cost V 1 base and J 7 bases, with 13 bases left between them. The CDR3 coding sequence is TGTGCCAGCAGTTTAGACGGATATGAGGCTGGCTACACCTTC. Translation: CASSLDGYEAGYTF.

This chain links TRBV5-1 with TRBJ2-1; D possibly corresponds to TRBD2 (5 bases). The CDR3 consists of 15 residues. The germline CDR1 and CDR2 sequences are SGHRS and YFSETQ. Trimming removed 4 bases at V and 9 bases at J, with 20 bases between. The CDR3 is CASSPHEGSWGEQFF. The CDR3 DNA follows: TGCGCCAGCAGCCCTCACGAGGGAAGCTGGGGTGAGCAGTTCTTC.

The genes are TRBV20-1 and TRBJ1-3; D might be TRBD1 (5 bases). This CDR3 region has 11 residues. The V end was cut by 1 base, the J end by 9 bases, with 7 bases between. Germline lookup yields CDR1 DFQATT and CDR2 SNEGSKA (reference sequence). Written as DNA, the CDR3 is TGCAGTGCTAGAGCGCAGGGCACCATATATTTT. Residues: CSARAQGTIYF.

The J gene is TRBJ1-2, the V gene TRBV3-1; D perhaps matches TRBD1 (5 bases). Per germline, CDR1 LGHDT and CDR2 YNNKEL (reference sequence). The V end lost 5 bases, the J end lost 4 bases, and 8 bases lay between the germline ends. The CDR3 is 12 amino acids. CDR3 in amino acids: CASSSGAYGYTF. Here the CDR3 DNA reads TGTGCCAGCAGCTCCGGGGCCTATGGCTACACCTTC.

This clonotype was seen a handful of times. The chain links TRBV4-1 to TRBJ1-5, with D uncertain. The CDR3 length is 14 residues. V shed 1 base and J shed 5 bases, with 9 bases lying between them. Germline loops: CDR1 MGHRA, CDR2 YSYEKL. The CDR3 nucleotides read TGCGCCAGCAGCCAAGTGATCAACCATCAGCCCCAGCATTTT. It is translated as CASSQVINHQPQHF.

This clonotype came up a few times. The DNA for the CDR3 is TGCAGCGCGAAGACTAGCTCCTCCTACGAGCAGTACTTC. This sequence encodes CSAKTSSSYEQYF. This rearrangement joins TRBV29-1 to TRBJ2-7, with TRBD2 identical over 7 bases. The V and J ends lost 7 bases and 0 bases, in that order; junction bases with no gene match: 6. Germline CDR1 is SQVTM and CDR2 is ANQGSEA. This CDR3 has 13 residues.

In its sample, this clonotype was seen a few times. V gene TRBV10-3 combines with J gene TRBJ1-1; TRBD1 matches at 10 bases. The CDR3 covers 15 residues. Trimming cost V 1 base and J 5 bases; bases outside gene matches: 4. Germline CDR1 is ENHRY and CDR2 is SYGVKD. CDR3 protein: CAISEWTGGRTEAFF. CDR3 sequence (DNA): TGTGCCATCAGTGAGTGGACAGGGGGTAGGACTGAAGCTTTCTTT.

V usage is TRBV12-3 or TRBV12-4 and J usage is TRBJ2-4, with D maybe TRBD2 (6 bases). The CDR3 is made up of 13 amino acids. V was shortened by 1 base and J by 7 bases, with 8 bases between the two germline ends. For the CDR3, the DNA is TGTGCCAGCAGTTTAGGGGGGGAGAACATTCAGTACTTC. The encoded protein is CASSLGGENIQYF.

This clonotype was detected only a few times. This chain uses TRBV24-1 with TRBJ1-1, with 7 bases fitting TRBD1. Unmatched junction bases numbered 3, after V lost 2 bases and J lost 4 bases. The V gene's germline CDR1 is KGHDR and CDR2 SFDVKD. The CDR3 is made up of 14 amino acids. In DNA form, the CDR3 reads TGTGCCACCAGTGATTCAAGGGGGCCCACTGAAGCTTTCTTT. Its protein is CATSDSRGPTEAFF.

This clonotype was counted between two and nine times. V gene TRBV28 combines with J gene TRBJ2-4; TRBD1 aligns across 9 bases. Germline CDR1 MDHEN, CDR2 SYDVKM. The V and J ends lost 5 bases and 4 bases, in that order; junction bases with no gene match: 6. This CDR3 contains 15 residues. CDR3 protein: CASSPQGARKNIQYF. The CDR3 DNA reads TGTGCCAGCAGTCCACAGGGGGCGCGTAAAAACATTCAGTACTTC.

In its sample, this clonotype was seen a few times. The V gene is TRBV2, the J gene TRBJ1-6; D is uncertain. V lost 5 bases to trimming and J lost 10 bases, with 12 bases between them. Germline CDR1 and CDR2: SNHLY and FYNNEI. CDR3 length: 13 residues. CDR3 DNA: TGTGCCAGCAGTCTAGGATTCGGCTCACCCCTCCACTTT. Its translation is CASSLGFGSPLHF.

This clonotype was recorded at least ten times. V is TRBV9 and J is TRBJ2-1; 10 bases align to TRBD2. V was pared by 0 bases and J by 8 bases, with 8 bases of the junction left unmatched. This CDR3 has 16 residues. CDR1 and CDR2 from the germline V gene are SGDLS and YYNGEE. The CDR3 loop is CASSVAGSGGSDEQFF. Written as DNA, the CDR3 is TGTGCCAGCAGCGTAGCTGGTAGCGGGGGGAGCGATGAGCAGTTCTTC.

This clonotype was picked up a small number of times. The V gene is TRBV6-5, the J gene TRBJ2-1; 7 bases align to TRBD2. CDR1 is MNHEY, CDR2 SVGAGI, per germline. J was trimmed by 7 bases and V by 6 bases; bases with no gene match: 12. The CDR3 covers 15 residues. CDR3 loop: CASSWSGASKNEQFF. CDR3 nucleotides: TGTGCCAGCAGCTGGAGCGGGGCCTCAAAAAATGAGCAGTTCTTC.

This clonotype was seen a handful of times. The V and J genes are TRBV14 and TRBJ1-2; D not resolved. The CDR3 has 13 amino acids. The germline gives CDR1 SGHDN, CDR2 FVKESK. V was shortened by 0 bases and J by 3 bases, with 5 bases between the two germline ends. The CDR3 reads CASSQDWYYGYTF. In DNA, the CDR3 is TGTGCCAGCAGCCAAGATTGGTACTATGGCTACACCTTC. The whole variable domain, remainder taken from reference TRBV14 and TRBJ1-2, is EAGVTQFPSHSVIEKGQTVTLRCDPISGHDNLYWYRRVMGKEIKFLLHFVKESKQDESGMPNNRFLAERTGGTYSTLKVQPAELEDSGVYFCASSQDWYYGYTFGSGTRLTVV.

V is TRBV7-9 and J is TRBJ1-1; D may be TRBD1 (6 bases). Germline CDR1 and CDR2: SEHNR and FQNEAQ (reference sequence). Trimming left V 2 bases short and J 6 bases short, with 16 bases between. CDR3 length: 15 residues. The CDR3 loop is CASSLPAGAGPEAFF. The CDR3 bases are TGTGCCAGCAGCTTACCGGCGGGGGCCGGTCCTGAAGCTTTCTTT.

This clonotype was detected only a few times. The chain carries TRBV6-6 and TRBJ2-5; D is perhaps TRBD1 or TRBD2 (6 bases each). CDR1 and CDR2 from the germline V gene are MNHNY and SVGAGI (reference sequence). Trimming removed 7 bases from V and 4 bases from J, with 16 bases in between. The CDR3 covers 14 residues. The CDR3 sequence is CASTWGPGVETQYF. The DNA of the CDR3 is TGTGCCAGCACTTGGGGGCCGGGGGTAGAGACCCAGTACTTC.

This rearrangement joins TRBV5-4 to TRBJ2-2, with TRBD2 matching over 9 bases. Germline loops: CDR1 SGHNT, CDR2 YYREEE (reference sequence). V lost 1 base and J lost 6; bases outside the gene matches: 7. The CDR3 has 16 amino acids. Written as DNA, the CDR3 is TGTGCCAGCAGCTTGTCTCGCGGGGGGGCCGCCGGGGAGCTGTTTTTT. This gives the protein CASSLSRGGAAGELFF.

There are a few counts of this clonotype. The chain employs TRBV5-5 and TRBJ2-1; 12 bases map to TRBD1. The CDR3 sequence is 16 residues long. With 4 bases clipped from V and 7 bases from J, the junction kept 9 bases outside the gene matches. CDR1 SGHKS and CDR2 YYEKEE come from the germline V gene (reference sequence). The CDR3 spells CASSATGTGGSNEQFF. The DNA of the CDR3 is TGTGCCAGCAGCGCAACCGGGACAGGGGGCTCAAATGAGCAGTTCTTC.